This T cell receptor (beta chain) is drawn from a study of beta chain features in type 1 diabetes. Isolated RNA was reverse transcribed in full, so expressed TCRB transcripts were sequenced. TCRdb's copy holds only in-frame clones and misses some; the assay was immunoSEQ multiplex PCR. The sample holds about 340,000 clones; under 8.5% are singletons and the top ten take around 0.44%. This clone was recorded many times. The antigen is not known. Different DNA sequences within this sample yield the same CDR3. Whole-study findings and limits: Healthy donors had naive, central memory and Treg TCRB repertoires that appeared less similar than those seen among patients. HLA effects on TCRB rearrangement stayed unresolved here.

The sequenced sample consisted of central memory CD4+ T cells from blood. The TCR originated in a woman between 18 and 29 years old in good health.

This chain's CDR3 is CASSQGGTGYEKLFF. The CDR3 DNA reads as TGTGCCAGCAGCCAAGGAGGGACAGGATATGAAAAACTGTTTTTT. The chain employs TRBV14 and TRBJ1-4; 8 bases line up with TRBD1. The germline V gene has CDR1 SGHDN and CDR2 FVKESK. Losses at the gene ends were 1 base for V and 6 bases for J; bases not matched to a gene: 4. The CDR3 extends over 15 amino acids.